This passage covers 6 T cell receptor beta chains from one sample sequenced in a study of response to subunit inactivated influenza vaccine. TCRdb independently ran MiXCR on the RT-PCR reads; one entry per CDR3 protein. The data show about 780,000 distinct CDR3 sequences, 18% seen once. The material was PBMCs from blood, obtained 5 days after vaccination. The receptors were sampled from a man in his fifties or sixties who received an inactivated influenza vaccine.

The chain has TRBV7-9 and TRBJ2-7; TRBD2 aligns across 7 bases. From germline, CDR1 is SEHNR and CDR2 FQNEAQ (reference sequence). The V and J ends lost 5 bases and 3 bases, in that order; junction bases with no gene match: 10. This CDR3 has 15 amino acids. Here the CDR3 reads CASSPAGTTGYEQYF. The CDR3 nucleotides are TGTGCCAGCAGCCCAGCCGGGACTACAGGCTACGAGCAGTACTTC.

The chain has TRBV5-1 and TRBJ2-5; 11 bases agree with TRBD1. This CDR3 spans 16 amino acids. CDR1 is SGHRS, CDR2 YFSETQ, per germline. V was pared by 5 bases and J by 4 bases, with 10 bases of the junction left unmatched. CDR3 sequence: CASRRGTGGLGETQYF. The CDR3 bases are TGCGCCAGCAGGCGCGGGACAGGGGGACTTGGAGAGACCCAGTACTTC.

This clonotype has more than one count but fewer than ten. J is TRBJ2-2 and V is TRBV5-1, with 11 bases lining up with TRBD1. CDR1 and CDR2 from the germline V gene are SGHRS and YFSETQ. V gave up 2 bases and J gave up 6 bases; unmatched junction bases: 3. The CDR3 length is 15 residues. CDR3 sequence: CASSFWDRGAGELFF. Here the CDR3 DNA reads TGCGCCAGCAGCTTCTGGGACAGGGGGGCCGGGGAGCTGTTTTTT. Drawing the rest from reference TRBV5-1 and TRBJ2-2, the complete variable domain is KAGVTQTPRYLIKTRGQQVTLSCSPISGHRSVSWYQQTPGQGLQFLFEYFSETQRNKGNFPGRFSGRQFSNSRSEMNVSTLELGDSALYLCASSFWDRGAGELFFGEGSRLTVL.

This clonotype showed up just once. One end of the junction fails to match germline, which may point to a read error. The chain carries TRBV15 and TRBJ2-5; D is ambiguous. Looked up from germline, CDR1 is LNHNV and CDR2 is YYDKDF (reference sequence). This CDR3 spans 14 amino acids. CDR3 nucleotide sequence: TGTGCCACCAGCAGAGTAGGGTACCAAAAGACCCAGTACTTC. Its protein is CATSRVGYQKTQYF.

The gene calls are TRBV12-3 or TRBV12-4 and TRBJ1-5, with TRBD1 identical over 8 bases. V lost 4 bases and J lost 4; bases outside the gene matches: 9. This CDR3 spans 16 amino acids. CDR3: CASSSSWQGANQPQHF. The CDR3 region has the DNA TGTGCCAGCAGTTCCTCGTGGCAGGGGGCGAATCAGCCCCAGCATTTT.

The V and J genes are TRBV20-1 and TRBJ1-1; D is unresolved. CDR3 length: 13 residues. CDR1 DFQATT and CDR2 SNEGSKA come from the germline V gene (reference sequence). V lost 2 bases to trimming and J lost 3 bases, with 10 bases between them. CDR3 loop: CSARSVRDTEAFF. DNA of the CDR3: TGCAGTGCTAGATCGGTACGGGACACTGAAGCTTTCTTT.